This T cell receptor (beta chain) emerged from a study of blood T cells in healthy people across ages. Study details: With template switching, about one barcoded beta molecule was captured per two T cells.

Next came a second PCR, run for about 6 to 11 cycles, which used a sample-barcoded 5' primer along with a J-beta primer mix. Each CDR3 protein is one row after TCRdb ran MiXCR on the 5' RACE reads. There are 1.5 million to 2 million distinct CDR3 sequences in the sample; 28% occur only once, and more than 6% lies in the top ten. The CDR3 sequence is 14 residues long. Germline CDR1 reads SGHTA; CDR2 reads FQGNSA. This clonotype was detected many times. The junction does not match germline at one end; this may be a read error. The TCR originated in a woman aged 25 to 39 in good health. The V call is TRBV7-2, the J call TRBJ2-7; 9 bases line up with TRBD1. Sequences were obtained from blood. DNA of the CDR3: TGCGCCAGCAGCTGGGGACAGGGAACCTACGAGCAGTACTTC. It yields the protein CASSWGQGTYEQYF.